This TCR beta chain was identified in a study of human T cells and chemical hapten exposure. Germline V gene data show CDR1 as DFQATT and CDR2 as SNEGSKA (reference sequence). This CDR3 spans 15 amino acids. V was clipped by 5 bases and J by 6 bases; unmatched bases: 11. From the RACE reads, TCRdb called clonotypes with MiXCR, one entry per CDR3 protein. In the table there are approximately 85,000 distinct CDR3 sequences, roughly a tenth of which are singletons. Time point in this sample: patch test 2, 6 weeks after DPC sensitization. Treatment specified: therapeutic diphenylcyclopropenone sensitization with weekly scalp DPC. Total RNA extraction was carried out from unfractionated whole blood.

The chain carries TRBV20-1 and TRBJ2-7, with TRBD2 identical over 12 bases. The clonotype originates from a woman in her twenties or thirties with alopecia areata. Some clones in this sample may be carry-over from other donors' samples. Sequencing was performed on whole blood, taken in connection with sensitization to the hapten diphenylcyclopropenone (DPC). CDR3 nucleotide sequence: TGCAGTGCTCCCGCTAGCGGGGGGGCCAGTAGCGAGCAGTACTTC. It encodes CSAPASGGASSEQYF.